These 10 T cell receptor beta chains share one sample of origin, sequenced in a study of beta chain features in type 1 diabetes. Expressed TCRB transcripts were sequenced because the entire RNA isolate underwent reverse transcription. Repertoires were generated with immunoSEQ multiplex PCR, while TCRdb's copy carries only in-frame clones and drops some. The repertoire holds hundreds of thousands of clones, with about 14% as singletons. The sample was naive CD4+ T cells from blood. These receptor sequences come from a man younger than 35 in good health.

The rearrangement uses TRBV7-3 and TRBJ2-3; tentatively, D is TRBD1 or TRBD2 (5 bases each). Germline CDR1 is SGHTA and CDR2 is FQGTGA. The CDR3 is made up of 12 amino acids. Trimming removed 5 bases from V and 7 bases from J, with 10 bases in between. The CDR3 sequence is CASSPGGNTQYF. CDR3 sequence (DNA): TGTGCCAGCAGCCCTGGGGGTAATACGCAGTATTTT.

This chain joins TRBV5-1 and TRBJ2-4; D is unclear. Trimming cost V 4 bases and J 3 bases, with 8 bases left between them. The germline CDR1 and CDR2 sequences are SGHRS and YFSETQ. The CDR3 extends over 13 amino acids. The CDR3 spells CASSAGYKNIQYF. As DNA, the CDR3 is TGCGCCAGCAGCGCCGGGTACAAAAACATTCAGTACTTC.

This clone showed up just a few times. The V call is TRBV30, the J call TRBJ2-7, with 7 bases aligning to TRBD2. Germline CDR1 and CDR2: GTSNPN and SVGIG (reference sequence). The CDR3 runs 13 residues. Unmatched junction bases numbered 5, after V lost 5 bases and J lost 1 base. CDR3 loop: CAWLSGGSYEQYF. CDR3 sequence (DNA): TGTGCCTGGCTCTCCGGGGGGTCCTACGAGCAGTACTTC.

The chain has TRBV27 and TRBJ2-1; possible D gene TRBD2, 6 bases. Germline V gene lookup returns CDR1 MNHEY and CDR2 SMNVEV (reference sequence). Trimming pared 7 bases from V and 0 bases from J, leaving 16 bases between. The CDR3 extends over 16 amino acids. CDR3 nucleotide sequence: TGTGCCAGCACGGCTAGGCTGGGAGGCTCCTACAATGAGCAGTTCTTC. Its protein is CASTARLGGSYNEQFF.

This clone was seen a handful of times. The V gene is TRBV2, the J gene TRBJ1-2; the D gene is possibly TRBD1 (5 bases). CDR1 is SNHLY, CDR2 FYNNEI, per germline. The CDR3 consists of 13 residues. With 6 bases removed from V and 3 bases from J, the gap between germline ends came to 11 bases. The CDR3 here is CASRRGADYGYTF. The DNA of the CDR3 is TGTGCCAGCAGACGGGGCGCGGACTATGGCTACACCTTC. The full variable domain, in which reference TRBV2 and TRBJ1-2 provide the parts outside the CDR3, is EPEVTQTPSHQVTQMGQEVILRCVPISNHLYFYWYRQILGQKVEFLVSFYNNEISEKSEIFDDQFSVERPDGSNFTLKIRSTKLEDSAMYFCASRRGADYGYTFGSGTRLTVV.

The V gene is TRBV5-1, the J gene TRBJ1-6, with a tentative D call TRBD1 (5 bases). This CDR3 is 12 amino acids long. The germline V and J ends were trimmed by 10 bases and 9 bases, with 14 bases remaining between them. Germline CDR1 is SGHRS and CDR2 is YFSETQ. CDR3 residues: CASGTTSSPLHF. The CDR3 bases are TGCGCCTCAGGGACCACCAGTTCACCCCTCCACTTT.

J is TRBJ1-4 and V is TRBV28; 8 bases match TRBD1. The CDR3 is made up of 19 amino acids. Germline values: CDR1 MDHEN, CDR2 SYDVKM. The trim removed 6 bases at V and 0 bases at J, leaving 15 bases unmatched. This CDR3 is CASRSPHDRGSPTNEKLFF. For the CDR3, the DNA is TGTGCCAGCAGGTCCCCACATGACAGGGGATCCCCAACTAATGAAAAACTGTTTTTT.

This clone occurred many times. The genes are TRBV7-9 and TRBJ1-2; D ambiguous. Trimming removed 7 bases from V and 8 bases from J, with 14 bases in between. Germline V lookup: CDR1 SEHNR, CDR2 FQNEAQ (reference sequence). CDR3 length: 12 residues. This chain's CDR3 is CASKDGRIGYTF. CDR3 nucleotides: TGTGCCAGCAAAGACGGGCGTATCGGCTACACCTTC.

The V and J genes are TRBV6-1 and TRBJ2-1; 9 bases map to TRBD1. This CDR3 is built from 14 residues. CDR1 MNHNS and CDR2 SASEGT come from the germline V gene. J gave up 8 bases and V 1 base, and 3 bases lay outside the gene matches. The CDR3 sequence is CASSEGQGVYEQFF. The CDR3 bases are TGTGCCAGCAGTGAAGGACAGGGGGTCTATGAGCAGTTCTTC.

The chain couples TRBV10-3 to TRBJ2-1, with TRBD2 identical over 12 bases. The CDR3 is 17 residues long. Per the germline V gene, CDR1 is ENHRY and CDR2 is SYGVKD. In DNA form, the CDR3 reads TGTGCTACCGCAAGGCTAGCGGGAGGGATTAATATCAATGAGCAGTTCTTC. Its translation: CATARLAGGININEQFF.